This is a list of T cell receptor beta chains from one sample in a study of blood T cell repertoires in COVID-19. TCRdb keeps only in-frame clones here, not all; method: immunoSEQ multiplex PCR. The sample records some 250,000 clones, around four fifths being singletons. Sample: peripheral blood. Receptor source: a man older than 75 with acute or convalescent COVID-19. Each CDR3 is given with its conserved first and last residue. Each record gives: clone size, D gene, J gene, V gene, CDR3 protein, CDR3 DNA. A D gene is named only where the DNA matches it firmly. Clone size is given for some rows only: seen once, a few or many times, or a class if the clone is expanded.

. . TRBJ2-5 TRBV18 CASSRGQTLGQETQYF TGTGCCAGCTCACGGGGACAAACCCTCGGCCAGGAGACCCAGTACTTC
. . TRBJ2-2 TRBV29-1 CSVGRTQNTGELFF TGCAGCGTCGGGCGGACTCAGAACACCGGGGAGCTGTTTTTT
few TRBD2 TRBJ2-1 TRBV3-1/TRBV3-2 CASSPGLAAYNEQFF TGTGCCAGCAGCCCGGGACTAGCGGCCTACAATGAGCAGTTCTTC
few TRBD1 TRBJ1-6 TRBV7-8 CASSSTGTGSRWRYNSPLHF TGTGCCAGCAGCTCAACCGGGACAGGGAGTCGGTGGCGGTATAATTCACCCCTCCACTTT
. . TRBJ1-3 TRBV4-1 CASSHPAGGNTIYF TGCGCCAGCAGCCACCCAGCGGGTGGAAACACCATATATTTT
. . TRBJ1-2 TRBV2 CASRCEGCGYTF TGTGCCAGCAGGTGCGAGGGCTGTGGCTACACCTTC
. TRBD1 TRBJ1-6 TRBV4-2 CASSQEIAAGGRSPLHF TGTGCCAGCAGCCAAGAAATCGCGGCAGGGGGACGTTCACCCCTCCACTTT
. TRBD1 TRBJ2-7 TRBV5-1 CASSKTGVGEQYF TGCGCCAGCAGCAAGACAGGGGTGGGCGAGCAGTACTTC
. . TRBJ1-2 TRBV4-2 CASSQVRGGGYGYTF TGTGCCAGCAGCCAAGTACGAGGAGGAGGGTATGGCTACACCTTC
. . TRBJ2-7 TRBV7-2 CASSLNPPGSSYEQYF TGTGCCAGCAGCTTAAACCCTCCGGGATCTAGCTACGAGCAGTACTTC
. TRBD2 TRBJ2-1 TRBV5-6 CASISMTSGWYNEQFF TGTGCCAGCATCAGCATGACTAGCGGGTGGTACAATGAGCAGTTCTTC
. . TRBJ2-3 TRBV27 CASTHMTDTQYF TGTGCCAGCACCCACATGACAGATACGCAGTATTTT
. TRBD2 TRBJ2-7 TRBV28 CASRPPPGTSGSNEQYF TGTGCCAGCAGACCGCCTCCCGGGACTAGCGGGAGTAACGAGCAGTACTTC
. TRBD2 TRBJ2-1 TRBV5-5 CASSLGLAGNNEQFF TGTGCCAGCAGCTTGGGGCTAGCGGGAAACAATGAGCAGTTCTTC
once TRBD2 TRBJ2-3 TRBV11-2 CASSPTSGRRDTQYF TGTGCCAGCAGCCCGACTAGCGGGAGGCGGGATACGCAGTATTTT
. TRBD1 TRBJ2-5 TRBV5-8 CASSPNRDREYF TGTGCCAGCAGCCCCAACCGGGACAGGGAGTACTTC
. TRBD1 TRBJ1-6 TRBV19 CASSPGQTYSPLHF TGTGCCAGTAGTCCGGGACAGACTTATTCACCCCTCCACTTT
once . TRBJ2-5 TRBV18 CASSPTIWRETQYF TGTGCCAGCTCACCAACGATCTGGCGGGAGACCCAGTACTTC
once . TRBJ1-1 TRBV5-1 CASSSSNQGTTEAFF TGCGCCAGCAGCTCGTCAAATCAGGGGACCACTGAAGCTTTCTTT
once . TRBJ2-1 TRBV24-1 CATSDHRDEQFF TGTGCCACCAGTGATCACAGGGATGAGCAGTTCTTC
. TRBD2 TRBJ2-1 TRBV5-1 CASSLVAGMVDEQFF TGCGCCAGCAGCTTGGTAGCGGGTATGGTGGATGAGCAGTTCTTC
. . TRBJ2-7 TRBV5-4 CASSSAGGTQYEQYF TGTGCCAGCAGCTCCGCCGGCGGAACCCAGTACGAGCAGTACTTC
. . TRBJ2-7 TRBV7-9 CASSSNIGGVAYEQYF TGTGCCAGCAGCTCGAATATAGGGGGGGTAGCCTACGAGCAGTACTTC
. . TRBJ2-1 TRBV18 CASSPRVPLSGLGDNNEQFF TGTGCCAGCTCACCACGGGTGCCCCTCTCCGGACTAGGGGACAACAATGAGCAGTTCTTC
. TRBD1 TRBJ2-5 TRBV19 CASRSPQGSQYF TGTGCCAGTAGGTCGCCACAGGGGTCCCAGTACTTC
. . TRBJ1-2 TRBV5-1 CASSSTPLRVDYYGYTF TGCGCCAGCAGCTCCACACCCCTTCGGGTAGACTACTATGGCTACACCTTC
. . TRBJ2-7 TRBV30 CAWMRGGAGYEQYF TGTGCCTGGATGAGAGGGGGGGCAGGCTACGAGCAGTACTTC
. . TRBJ1-5 TRBV28 CASRARTPYQPQHF TGTGCCAGCAGGGCCCGGACACCCTATCAGCCCCAGCATTTT
. . TRBJ1-6 TRBV6-1 CASSEDPGLSPLHF TGTGCCAGCAGTGAAGATCCAGGGCTGTCACCCCTCCACTTT
. . TRBJ2-7 TRBV2 CASRRGQYEQYF TGTGCCAGCAGAAGAGGACAGTACGAGCAGTACTTC
. . TRBJ1-3 TRBV7-8 CASSLQTGSGNTIYF TGTGCCAGCAGCTTACAAACAGGGTCTGGAAACACCATATATTTT
. . TRBJ1-2 TRBV19 CASSIGPNPSPLYGYTF TGTGCCAGTAGTATTGGCCCAAACCCTTCCCCCCTCTATGGCTACACCTTC
. . TRBJ1-2 TRBV9 CASSVGPGRATDGYTF TGTGCCAGCAGCGTAGGTCCTGGGAGAGCTACCGATGGCTACACCTTC
. TRBD1 TRBJ1-1 TRBV10-3 CAISLDRGNTEAFF TGTGCCATCAGCCTGGACAGGGGTAACACTGAAGCTTTCTTT
. TRBD1 TRBJ2-5 TRBV7-9 CASSLGQVMGETQYF TGTGCCAGCAGCCTCGGACAGGTGATGGGCGAGACCCAGTACTTC
. TRBD2 TRBJ2-1 TRBV19 CASSNPSGRAGNEQFF TGTGCCAGTAGTAACCCTAGCGGGAGGGCCGGGAATGAGCAGTTCTTC
few TRBD1 TRBJ1-5 TRBV28 CASSFPIGTGNQPQHF TGTGCCAGCAGTTTCCCAATTGGGACAGGGAATCAGCCCCAGCATTTT
once TRBD2 TRBJ2-3 TRBV7-9 CASSFGLAGEDTQYF TGTGCCAGCAGCTTTGGACTAGCGGGAGAAGATACGCAGTATTTT
. . TRBJ1-6 TRBV7-7 CASSPSEGRFYNSPLHF TGTGCTAGCAGCCCCTCTGAGGGGAGGTTCTATAATTCACCCCTCCACTTT
. . TRBJ1-4 TRBV5-1 CASSLGWRDRTRTNEKLFF TGCGCCAGCAGCTTGGGATGGAGAGACAGGACTAGAACTAATGAAAAACTGTTTTTT
. TRBD1 TRBJ1-5 TRBV7-8 CASTTGVANQPQHF TGTGCCAGTACGACAGGGGTTGCCAATCAGCCCCAGCATTTT
. TRBD2 TRBJ2-7 TRBV30 CAWSAGLGYEQYF TGTGCCTGGAGTGCCGGACTAGGCTACGAGCAGTACTTC
few . TRBJ2-1 TRBV6-4 CASSPREGDEQFF TGTGCCAGCAGCCCCCGCGAGGGGGATGAGCAGTTCTTC
. TRBD2 TRBJ2-5 TRBV29-1 CSVNNGPGGTQYF TGCAGCGTCAATAACGGACCGGGAGGGACCCAGTACTTC
. . TRBJ2-2 TRBV5-1 CASSTGQFSTGELFF TGCGCCAGCAGCACCGGACAGTTTTCCACCGGGGAGCTGTTTTTT
. . TRBJ2-7 TRBV20-1 CSASSRLANYEQYF TGCAGTGCTAGTTCTCGGCTAGCGAACTACGAGCAGTACTTC
. TRBD2 TRBJ2-5 TRBV9 CASSGLAGYQETQYF TGTGCCAGCAGCGGCTTAGCGGGGTACCAAGAGACCCAGTACTTC
few . TRBJ1-6 TRBV6-4 CASRPQGLGSPLHF TGTGCCAGCAGACCACAGGGTCTGGGTTCACCCCTCCACTTT
once . TRBJ1-2 TRBV30 CAWATGNNYGYTF TGTGCCTGGGCGACGGGGAATAACTATGGCTACACCTTC
few . TRBJ2-7 TRBV2 CASSEYLGISGEQYF TGTGCCAGCAGTGAATACCTGGGAATTTCGGGGGAGCAGTACTTC
. TRBD2 TRBJ2-3 TRBV5-1 CASSGGAGTDTQYF TGCGCCAGCAGCGGCGGAGCGGGGACAGATACGCAGTATTTT
. TRBD1 TRBJ2-5 TRBV7-6 CASSFGQGRKTQYF TGTGCCAGCAGTTTCGGACAGGGCCGGAAGACCCAGTACTTC